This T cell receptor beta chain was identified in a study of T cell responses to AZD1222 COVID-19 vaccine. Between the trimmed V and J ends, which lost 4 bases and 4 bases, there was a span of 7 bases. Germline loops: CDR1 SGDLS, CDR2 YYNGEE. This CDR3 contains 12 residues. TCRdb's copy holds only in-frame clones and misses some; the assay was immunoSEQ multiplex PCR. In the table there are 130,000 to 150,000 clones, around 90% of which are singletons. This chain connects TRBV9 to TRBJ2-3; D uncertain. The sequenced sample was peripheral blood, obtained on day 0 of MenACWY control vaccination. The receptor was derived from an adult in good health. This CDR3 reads CASSQVADTQYF. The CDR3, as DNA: TGTGCCAGCAGCCAAGTTGCAGATACGCAGTATTTT. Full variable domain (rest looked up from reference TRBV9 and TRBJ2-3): DSGVTQTPKHLITATGQRVTLRCSPRSGDLSVYWYQQSLDQGLQFLIQYYNGEERAKGNILERFSAQQFPDLHSELNLSSLELGDSALYFCASSQVADTQYFGPGTRLTVL.